These 31 T cell receptor beta chains were sequenced from one sample in a study of blood T cells in healthy people across ages. Using a J-beta primer mix together with a sample-barcoded 5' primer, a second PCR was run for roughly 6 to 12 cycles. MiXCR, applied by TCRdb to the 5' RACE reads, yields one record per CDR3 protein. The table has about 590,000 distinct CDR3 sequences, approximately 30% seen once; the top ten hold about 15%. What was sequenced was blood. The receptors were gathered from a woman of 80 years or more in good health.

V usage is TRBV7-2 and J usage is TRBJ2-3, with 10 bases identical to TRBD2. J gave up 3 bases and V 4 bases, and 1 base lay outside the gene matches. CDR1 SGHTA and CDR2 FQGNSA come from the germline V gene. This CDR3 region has 14 residues. This CDR3 is CASSCSGGTDTQYF. The CDR3 DNA follows: TGTGCCAGCAGCTGTAGCGGGGGGACAGATACGCAGTATTTT.

This clonotype has at least ten counts. CDR3 region: CASSLGRSGGSDTQYF. The CDR3 DNA sequence: TGCGCCAGCAGCTTGGGTCGGAGCGGGGGCTCAGATACGCAGTATTTT. The chain couples TRBV5-1 to TRBJ2-3; 8 bases fit TRBD2. After removal of 0 bases from V and 4 bases from J, the junction contained 7 bases not matched to a gene. From germline, CDR1 is SGHRS and CDR2 YFSETQ. This CDR3 is built from 16 residues.

The rearrangement joins TRBV29-1 to TRBJ1-1; 7 bases are a match to TRBD1. V shed 4 bases, J shed 5 bases, and the junction held 7 bases outside the gene matches. Looked up from germline, CDR1 is SQVTM and CDR2 is ANQGSEA. The CDR3 runs 13 residues. CDR3 in DNA: TGCAGCGTTGGGGTCAGGGGGGGAACTGAAGCTTTCTTT. Encoded protein: CSVGVRGGTEAFF. Using reference TRBV29-1 and TRBJ1-1 for the parts outside the CDR3, the full variable domain is SAVISQKPSRDICQRGTSLTIQCQVDSQVTMMFWYRQQPGQSLTLIATANQGSEATYESGFVIDKFPISRPNLTFSTLTVSNMSPEDSSIYLCSVGVRGGTEAFFGQGTRLTVV.

Only a few counts were recorded for this clonotype. A much larger clone lies one base from this, so it may be a read error. The CDR3 spells CSASGGTFQETQYF. The CDR3 coding sequence is TGCAGTGCTAGCGGGGGGACATTCCAAGAGACCCAGTACTTC. The chain combines TRBV20-1 with TRBJ2-5, with a weak D call TRBD2 (7 bases). CDR1 and CDR2 (germline): DFQATT, SNEGSKA (reference sequence). Deletions cut 3 bases from V and 1 base from J, with 12 bases between. CDR3 length: 14 residues.

This clonotype was picked up a small number of times. One base away lies a much larger clone, so this may be a sequencing read error. The chain links TRBV7-2 to TRBJ1-2, with a possible D match to TRBD1 (5 bases). Trimming cost V 1 base and J 4 bases, with 10 bases left between them. The V gene's germline CDR1 is SGHTA and CDR2 FQGNSA. This CDR3 has 14 residues. The CDR3 DNA reads TGTGCCAGCAGCTTAGAGGGACTCCGCTATGGCTACACCTTC. Residues: CASSLEGLRYGYTF.

This clonotype was counted many times. The J gene is TRBJ1-2, the V gene TRBV6-5, with D possibly TRBD1 on 6 matching bases. Germline CDR1 and CDR2: MNHEY and SVGAGI. CDR3 size: 13 residues. Trimming cost V 2 bases and J 8 bases, with 12 bases left between them. The CDR3 is CASSYGDNSGYTF. The CDR3 nucleotides are TGTGCCAGCAGTTACGGGGACAACTCCGGCTACACCTTC.

The V gene is TRBV7-2, the J gene TRBJ2-1; 10 bases align to TRBD2. In germline, CDR1 is SGHTA, CDR2 FQGNSA. The CDR3 covers 16 residues. V lost 1 base to trimming and J lost 6 bases; unmatched junction nucleotides: 6. The CDR3 protein is CASSLDGSGRLNEQFF. For the CDR3, the DNA is TGTGCCAGCAGCTTAGATGGTAGCGGGAGGCTCAATGAGCAGTTCTTC. Full variable domain (rest looked up from reference TRBV7-2 and TRBJ2-1): GAGVSQSPSNKVTEKGKDVELRCDPISGHTALYWYRQSLGQGLEFLIYFQGNSAPDKSGLPSDRFSAERTGGSVSTLTIQRTQQEDSAVYLCASSLDGSGRLNEQFFGPGTRLTVL.

Note on this clonotype: This may stem from a read error, because a much larger clone lies one nucleotide away. The chain combines TRBV3-1 with TRBJ2-1; 7 bases agree with TRBD2. With 1 base clipped from V and 12 bases from J, the junction kept 3 bases outside the gene matches. Per the germline V gene, CDR1 is LGHDT and CDR2 is YNNKEL (reference sequence). This CDR3 comprises 12 residues. Written as DNA, the CDR3 is TGTGCCAGCAGCCAAGTAGCGGGTGGGCAGTTCTTC. The encoded protein is CASSQVAGGQFF.

The CDR3: CATSRDWGANEKLFF. In nucleotides, the CDR3 is TGTGCCACCAGCAGAGATTGGGGGGCAAATGAAAAACTGTTTTTT. The chain recombines TRBV15 with TRBJ1-4; D is perhaps TRBD1 (6 bases). The CDR3 is 15 amino acids. Trimming removed 0 bases at V and 5 bases at J, with 10 bases between. Germline assignment: CDR1 LNHNV and CDR2 YYDKDF (reference sequence).

This clonotype was detected only a few times. A single base separates this from a much larger clone, so it may be a read error. The V gene is TRBV4-3, the J gene TRBJ1-2; 10 positions match TRBD1. The CDR3 covers 15 residues. CDR1 and CDR2 (germline): LGHNA, YSLEER. As DNA, the CDR3 is TGCGCCGGCAGCCCAGGACAGGGGGGCGGGTATGGCTACACCTTC. Protein: CAGSPGQGGGYGYTF.

This clonotype has more than one count but fewer than ten. The chain couples TRBV20-1 to TRBJ2-3; D not resolved. CDR3 length equals 11 residues. V gave up 8 bases and J gave up 4 bases, with 10 bases separating them. Germline loops: CDR1 DFQATT, CDR2 SNEGSKA (reference sequence). The CDR3 region is CSPTFSDTQYF. In DNA form, the CDR3 reads TGCAGTCCTACTTTCTCAGATACGCAGTATTTT.

This clonotype showed up many times. The chain links TRBV6-1 to TRBJ2-1; possibly TRBD2 for D (7 bases). Per the germline V gene, CDR1 is MNHNS and CDR2 is SASEGT. CDR3 length: 14 residues. In DNA form, the CDR3 reads TGTGTTACCTTTAGGGGGGGCAGGTACAATGAGCAGTTCTTC. Its protein is CVTFRGGRYNEQFF.

As regards this clonotype: Just one base apart from a much larger clone, this may be a read error. The chain joins TRBV3-1 to TRBJ2-1; 10 bases are shared with TRBD2. Unmatched junction bases numbered 10, after V lost 4 bases and J lost 13 bases. CDR1 and CDR2 from the germline V gene are LGHDT and YNNKEL (reference sequence). The CDR3 consists of 14 residues. The CDR3: CASSRGLAEETQFF. For the CDR3, the DNA is TGTGCCAGCAGCCGAGGACTAGCGGAAGAGACCCAGTTCTTC.

This clonotype was recorded many times. This chain links TRBV20-1 with TRBJ2-3; D gene ambiguous. This CDR3 is built from 11 residues. Germline loops: CDR1 DFQATT, CDR2 SNEGSKA (reference sequence). The V gene lost 2 bases and the J gene lost 4 bases, with 4 bases spanning the gap. The CDR3 sequence is CSARPSDTQYF. CDR3 in DNA: TGCAGTGCTAGACCCTCAGATACGCAGTATTTT.

A word on this clonotype: A much larger clone lies a single base off, so this may be a read error. The chain carries TRBV19 and TRBJ2-5, with D perhaps matching TRBD2 (5 bases). Germline V gives CDR1 LNHDA, CDR2 SQIVND (reference sequence). The V gene lost 0 bases and the J gene lost 11 bases, with 13 bases spanning the gap. The CDR3 sequence is 13 residues long. DNA of the CDR3: TGTGCCAGTAGTATAGAGCCACTAGGTGAGCAGTACTTC. Translated, it gives CASSIEPLGEQYF.

In this sample, this clonotype turned up many times. The chain is built from TRBV29-1 and TRBJ2-4; D is uncertain. The CDR3 contains 11 residues. The germline CDR1 and CDR2 sequences are SQVTM and ANQGSEA. V was trimmed by 2 bases and J by 6 bases, leaving 5 bases between them. The CDR3 loop reads CSVEYGNIQYF. The DNA of the CDR3 is TGCAGCGTTGAATACGGAAACATTCAGTACTTC. The full variable domain, its missing parts supplied by reference TRBV29-1 and TRBJ2-4, is SAVISQKPSRDICQRGTSLTIQCQVDSQVTMMFWYRQQPGQSLTLIATANQGSEATYESGFVIDKFPISRPNLTFSTLTVSNMSPEDSSIYLCSVEYGNIQYFGAGTRLSVL.

Details on this clonotype: The junction differs from germline at one of its ends, possibly a read error. The rearrangement joins TRBV6-1 to TRBJ1-1; unclear D gene. Germline assignment: CDR1 MNHNS and CDR2 SASEGT. The CDR3 spans 11 residues. In DNA form, the CDR3 reads TGTGCCAGCAATGAAAAGTTTGAAGCTTTCTTT. This gives the protein CASNEKFEAFF.

This clonotype has a count of ten or more. The J gene is TRBJ2-7, the V gene TRBV3-1; 11 bases match TRBD2. J lost 4 bases, V lost 3 bases, and 8 bases had no gene match. The germline V gene encodes CDR1 LGHDT and CDR2 YNNKEL (reference sequence). The CDR3 sequence is 16 residues long. This CDR3 is CASSHDRLAGRYEQYF. The CDR3 coding sequence is TGTGCCAGCAGCCACGACAGACTAGCGGGGCGGTACGAGCAGTACTTC.

The chain employs TRBV5-1 and TRBJ1-4; D remains unclear. Trimming pared 2 bases from V and 0 bases from J, leaving 14 bases between. The CDR3 contains 17 residues. Germline lookup yields CDR1 SGHRS and CDR2 YFSETQ. The CDR3 region is CASSFGGRLSTNEKLFF. The CDR3 nucleotides read TGCGCCAGCAGCTTTGGTGGCAGACTATCAACTAATGAAAAACTGTTTTTT.

On this clonotype itself: A much more abundant neighbour one base away suggests this may be a read error. Lacking the conserved final phenylalanine or tryptophan, this CDR3 likely reflects a read error. The chain links TRBV3-1 to TRBJ1-2, with a tentative D call TRBD1 (5 bases). Trimming pared 3 bases from V and 3 bases from J, leaving 14 bases between. The V gene's germline CDR1 is LGHDT and CDR2 YNNKEL (reference sequence). This CDR3 spans 15 amino acids. This CDR3 reads CASSHHGGVDYGYTV. CDR3 bases: TGTGCCAGCAGCCACCATGGGGGGGTGGACTATGGCTACACCGTC.

This clonotype was picked up one time. The CDR3, as DNA: TGTGCCAGCAGTCCCGGTAGCGGGGCGCTCCAAGAGACCCAGTACTTC. Amino acid sequence: CASSPGSGALQETQYF. The rearrangement uses TRBV6-2 or TRBV6-3 and TRBJ2-5; 8 bases are a match to TRBD2. The V gene end was trimmed by 5 bases and the J gene end by 1 base; junction bases not matched to a gene: 9. The CDR3 has 16 amino acids. Germline CDR1 reads MNHEY; CDR2 reads SVGEGT.

The chain has TRBV5-1 and TRBJ1-2; 8 nucleotides match TRBD1. The CDR3 is 15 amino acids. Germline V gene sequence: CDR1 SGHRS, CDR2 YFSETQ. Trimming removed 0 bases from V and 4 bases from J; junction bases left unmatched: 5. CDR3 region: CASSLGDRISYGYTF. DNA of the CDR3: TGCGCCAGCAGCTTGGGGGACAGGATTTCCTATGGCTACACCTTC.

The gene calls are TRBV7-2 and TRBJ2-1; 9 bases agree with TRBD2. Germline CDR1 reads SGHTA; CDR2 reads FQGNSA. The V gene end was trimmed by 1 base and the J gene end by 8 bases; junction bases not matched to a gene: 0. This CDR3 has 13 amino acids. CDR3 sequence: CASSLGLADEQFF. The CDR3 DNA follows: TGTGCCAGCAGCTTAGGACTAGCGGATGAGCAGTTCTTC.

This clonotype was seen repeatedly, ten times or more. V and J are TRBV16 and TRBJ1-5, with D maybe TRBD1 (5 bases). Trimming cost V 4 bases and J 5 bases, with 18 bases left between them. Germline V lookup: CDR1 KGHSY, CDR2 FQNENV. The CDR3 consists of 16 residues. Here the CDR3 reads CASSPWSSQGDQPQHF. CDR3 in DNA: TGTGCCAGCAGCCCCTGGTCGTCCCAGGGCGATCAGCCCCAGCATTTT.

This clonotype was seen once. The chain has TRBV7-3 and TRBJ2-3, with D unresolved. V lost 3 bases to trimming and J lost 1 base, with 8 bases between them. The CDR3 contains 14 residues. CDR1 is SGHTA, CDR2 FQGTGA, per germline. The CDR3 DNA sequence: TGTGCCAGCAGCTTTAATGAGGGCACAGATACGCAGTATTTT. It encodes CASSFNEGTDTQYF.

In the case of this clonotype: A read error may explain this, as a much larger clone is one base away. CDR3 sequence (DNA): TGCAGTACTAGGCGACTAGAAATCCCCTACGAGCAGTACTTC. As protein: CSTRRLEIPYEQYF. The chain couples TRBV20-1 to TRBJ2-4; D perhaps matches TRBD2 (6 bases). Judging by the DNA end, TRBJ2-7 fits better; the J call may be wrong. This CDR3 contains 14 residues. Looked up from germline, CDR1 is DFQATT and CDR2 is SNEGSKA (reference sequence).

As for this clonotype: This may come from a read error, since a much larger clone is one base off. J is TRBJ2-3 and V is TRBV11-2; possible D gene TRBD2, 6 bases. The CDR3 is made up of 16 amino acids. CDR1 is SGHAT and CDR2 is FQNNGV in the germline V gene. As DNA, the CDR3 is TGTGCCGGCAGCTTCGGGACTTCTCTAGTTCCTCAGGGGCAGTATTTT. It codes for CAGSFGTSLVPQGQYF.

Of note for this clonotype: A clone one base away is much larger, so this may be a read error. This sequence joins TRBV5-1 and TRBJ2-5, with 16 bases fitting TRBD2. The CDR3 consists of 18 residues. V was clipped by 4 bases and J by 11 bases; unmatched bases: 17. Germline loops: CDR1 SGHRS, CDR2 YFSETQ. The CDR3 reads CASSTGTSGGALGNEQYF. The CDR3 nucleotides are TGCGCCAGCAGCACCGGGACTAGCGGGGGGGCCCTTGGGAATGAGCAGTACTTC. The complete variable domain, with remaining parts taken from reference TRBV5-1 and TRBJ2-5, reads KAGVTQTPRYLIKTRGQQVTLSCSPISGHRSVSWYQQTPGQGLQFLFEYFSETQRNKGNFPGRFSGRQFSNSRSEMNVSTLELGDSALYLCASSTGTSGGALGNEQYFGPGTRLLVL.

The chain uses TRBV7-9 and TRBJ1-4; TRBD1 is a possible D gene (5 bases). The CDR3 covers 12 residues. Between the trimmed V and J ends, which lost 3 bases and 7 bases, there was a span of 6 bases. Per the germline V gene, CDR1 is SEHNR and CDR2 is FQNEAQ (reference sequence). As DNA, the CDR3 is TGTGCCAGCAGCTTCGGGGGTGAAAAACTGTTTTTT. Translated, it gives CASSFGGEKLFF.

V gene TRBV20-1 combines with J gene TRBJ2-1; no reliable D call. Germline CDR1 and CDR2: DFQATT and SNEGSKA (reference sequence). Trimming took 5 bases from V and 0 from J, leaving 14 bases between them. The length of the CDR3 is 15 residues. The CDR3 reads CSALLRPSSYNEQFF. The DNA of the CDR3 is TGCAGTGCTCTCCTGCGTCCGAGCTCCTACAATGAGCAGTTCTTC.

This clonotype came up once. The chain uses TRBV6-1 and TRBJ1-2; D not resolved. The germline V and J ends were trimmed by 11 bases and 4 bases, with 14 bases remaining between them. CDR3 length equals 12 residues. CDR1 is MNHNS and CDR2 is SASEGT in the germline V gene. CDR3 protein: CADVDVGYGYTF. CDR3 coding DNA: TGTGCCGACGTGGACGTTGGCTATGGCTACACCTTC.